The clone carrying this TCR beta chain showed up many times. Its antigen remains unknown. The sample comes from a study of blood T cells in healthy people across ages. Study-level findings and limits: Age advanced and TCR beta diversity per million T cells fell, roughly linearly. Diversity estimates drawn from one million T cells were deemed underestimates.

The V gene's germline CDR1 is SGHTA and CDR2 FQGNSA. Trimming removed 5 bases at V and 6 bases at J, with 18 bases between. The CDR3 has 15 residues. The second PCR ran about 6 to 12 cycles with a sample-barcoded 5' primer and J-beta primers. Researchers report that each sample yielded at least 2.5 million CDR3-containing paired-end reads. TCRdb passed the 5' RACE reads through MiXCR, listing each CDR3 protein once. The sample lists some 1,500,000 distinct CDR3 sequences, 42% seen once, with less than 5% in the top ten. The sample was blood. This chain uses TRBV7-2 with TRBJ2-3; perhaps D is TRBD1 or TRBD2 (5 bases each). This TCR was recovered from a young woman in good health. For the CDR3, the DNA is TGTGCCAGCAGCCGGTTGGATTGGGGGATGGATACGCAGTATTTT. Its translation: CASSRLDWGMDTQYF.